The sequence of this T cell receptor (beta chain) was determined in a study of T-cell reconstitution after alpha-beta-depleted transplantation in children. General study findings and limits: In some patients, recipient T cells and intrathymic progenitors surviving conditioning explained high day-60 diversity. Counts and diversity of T cells one year after transplant came mostly from newly produced T cells.

Researchers prepared the TCRbeta library using unique molecular identifiers, the study reports. In TCRdb, the PCR reads were re-called with MiXCR into one record per CDR3 protein. Of 610,000 or so distinct CDR3 sequences listed, over 25% are singletons. In regard to this clonotype: Antigen unknown.

CDR3 length equals 13 residues. The V and J ends lost 1 base and 4 bases respectively, with 9 bases between them. Germline-derived CDR1 and CDR2 are DFQATT and SNEGSKA (reference sequence). The material was PBMCs, obtained before TCRalphabeta/CD19-depleted stem cell transplant. The receptor was derived from a boy under two years old with Wiskott-Aldrich syndrome, due to receive a stem cell transplant. The gene calls are TRBV20-1 and TRBJ2-3; TRBD1 is a possible D gene (5 bases). CDR3 residues: CSARVRGPDTQYF. Here the CDR3 DNA reads TGCAGTGCTAGAGTTAGGGGCCCAGATACGCAGTATTTT.